The 10 T cell receptor beta chains presented below share a single source sample, sequenced in a study of vaccination effects on CD4 cells after COVID-19. Repertoires were generated with immunoSEQ multiplex PCR, while TCRdb's copy carries only in-frame clones and drops some. The profile shows some 50,000 clones, 74% of them singletons. These receptors' targets are unknown. Antigen-specific CD4+ T cells were expanded (with viral peptide pools) by the ViraFEST assay ahead of sequencing. Having been cultured for around nine days, the cells underwent CD4+ T cell isolation. Participants received two doses of either the BNT162b2 or mRNA-1273 vaccine. The material was CD4+ T cells from PBMCs cultured with HCoV-OC43 spike peptides, obtained after COVID-19 vaccination. Sample subset: HCoV-OC43 spike overlapping peptide pool stimulation. The source is a human donor who received a COVID-19 vaccine.

CDR3 sequence (DNA): TGCGCCAGCAGACAGGACCCCCAAGAGACCCAGTACTTC. Its translation: CASRQDPQETQYF. The chain combines TRBV5-1 with TRBJ2-5; D possibly corresponds to TRBD1 (5 bases). From germline, CDR1 is SGHRS and CDR2 YFSETQ. This CDR3 has 13 residues. V shed 5 bases and J shed 1 base, with 9 bases lying between them.

In this sample, this clone turned up a few times. This sequence joins TRBV6-5 and TRBJ2-5; 7 bases map to TRBD1. CDR1 MNHEY and CDR2 SVGAGI come from the germline V gene. Trimming removed 6 bases from V and 1 base from J; junction bases left unmatched: 5. The length of the CDR3 is 14 residues. CDR3 loop: CASRDSGGQETQYF. DNA of the CDR3: TGTGCCAGCAGGGATTCAGGGGGCCAAGAGACCCAGTACTTC.

This chain uses TRBV5-1 with TRBJ2-1; D is unclear. V dropped 1 base and J dropped 4 bases, with 12 bases sitting between them. CDR3 size: 15 residues. Germline CDR1 reads SGHRS; CDR2 reads YFSETQ. Written as DNA, the CDR3 is TGCGCCAGCAGCTTGAGGGCCTCCGGATACAATGAGCAGTTCTTC. It is translated as CASSLRASGYNEQFF. Combining the CDR3 with reference TRBV5-1 and TRBJ2-1 gives the whole variable domain KAGVTQTPRYLIKTRGQQVTLSCSPISGHRSVSWYQQTPGQGLQFLFEYFSETQRNKGNFPGRFSGRQFSNSRSEMNVSTLELGDSALYLCASSLRASGYNEQFFGPGTRLTVL.

Only a few counts were recorded for this clone. The J gene is TRBJ2-6, the V gene TRBV3-1 (or the pseudogene TRBV3-2); 7 nucleotides agree with TRBD1. V was clipped by 3 bases and J by 3 bases; unmatched bases: 5. Germline V gene sequence: CDR1 LGHDT, CDR2 YNNKEL (reference sequence). The CDR3 consists of 16 residues. CDR3 residues: CASSHRTGVGANVLTF. The CDR3 coding sequence is TGTGCCAGCAGCCACCGAACAGGGGTTGGGGCCAACGTCCTGACTTTC.

V usage is TRBV10-2 and J usage is TRBJ2-1; D tentatively fits TRBD1 or TRBD2 (6 bases each). CDR1 is WSHSY and CDR2 is SAAADI in the germline V gene. The CDR3 contains 16 residues. V was pared by 0 bases and J by 3 bases, with 12 bases between. CDR3 DNA: TGCGCCAGCAGTGAGTCGATTGGGGGGCTCTACAATGAGCAGTTCTTC. This codes for CASSESIGGLYNEQFF.

The chain employs TRBV3-1 (or the pseudogene TRBV3-2) and TRBJ1-2; TRBD1 matches 9 bases. The CDR3 length is 14 residues. Trimming removed 1 base from V and 6 bases from J; junction bases left unmatched: 3. Germline values: CDR1 LGHDT, CDR2 YNNKEL (reference sequence). The DNA of the CDR3 is TGTGCCAGCAGCCAAGCGTGGACAGGGGATGGCTACACCTTC. This sequence encodes CASSQAWTGDGYTF.

The chain uses TRBV7-8 and TRBJ1-1, with TRBD1 identical over 9 bases. The germline V gene encodes CDR1 SGHVS and CDR2 FQNEAQ. The V and J ends lost 6 bases and 5 bases, in that order; junction bases with no gene match: 13. CDR3 length: 16 residues. CDR3 amino acids: CASRSSGTGYRTEAFF. The CDR3 region has the DNA TGTGCCAGCAGGTCCAGCGGGACAGGGTATCGTACTGAAGCTTTCTTT.

This clone appeared a single time. The rearrangement uses TRBV4-2 and TRBJ2-7; 9 bases map to TRBD2. CDR1 and CDR2 (germline): LGHNA, YNFKEQ. The junction had 7 bases not matched to a gene; V was cut back by 1 base and J by 3 bases. The CDR3 length is 16 residues. CDR3 residues: CASSQGLAGSFYEQYF. Here the CDR3 DNA reads TGTGCCAGCAGCCAAGGTCTAGCGGGGAGTTTCTACGAGCAGTACTTC.

The chain has TRBV7-7 and TRBJ2-5; 8 nucleotides match TRBD1. Trimming removed 5 bases from V and 2 bases from J; junction bases left unmatched: 7. Germline V gene sequence: CDR1 SSHAT, CDR2 FNYEAQ (reference sequence). The length of the CDR3 is 15 residues. The CDR3 region is CASSPNRGEQETQYF. CDR3 coding DNA: TGTGCCAGCAGCCCGAACAGGGGGGAGCAAGAGACCCAGTACTTC. Based on the CDR3 plus reference TRBV7-7 and TRBJ2-5, the full variable domain is GAGVSQSPRYKVTKRGQDVTLRCDPISSHATLYWYQQALGQGPEFLTYFNYEAQPDKSGLPSDRFSAERPEGSISTLTIQRTEQRDSAMYRCASSPNRGEQETQYFGPGTRLLVL.

The chain recombines TRBV5-1 with TRBJ1-2; D remains unclear. Germline V gives CDR1 SGHRS, CDR2 YFSETQ. Trimming removed 0 bases at V and 3 bases at J, with 9 bases between. This CDR3 contains 14 residues. CDR3 nucleotide sequence: TGCGCCAGCAGCTTGGACACAGAGTACTATGGCTACACCTTC. It encodes CASSLDTEYYGYTF.